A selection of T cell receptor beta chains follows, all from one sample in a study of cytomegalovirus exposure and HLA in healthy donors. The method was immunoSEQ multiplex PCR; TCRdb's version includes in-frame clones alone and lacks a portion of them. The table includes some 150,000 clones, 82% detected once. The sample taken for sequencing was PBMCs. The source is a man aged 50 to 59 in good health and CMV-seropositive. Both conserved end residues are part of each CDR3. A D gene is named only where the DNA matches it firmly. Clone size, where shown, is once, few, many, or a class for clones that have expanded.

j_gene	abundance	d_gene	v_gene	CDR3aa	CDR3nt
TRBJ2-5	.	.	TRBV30	CAWSVRGGETQYF	TGTGCCTGGAGTGTGAGGGGAGGTGAGACCCAGTACTTC
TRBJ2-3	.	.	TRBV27	CATRGISSTDTQYF	TGTGCCACCCGCGGGATATCTAGCACAGATACGCAGTATTTT
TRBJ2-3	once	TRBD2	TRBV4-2	CASSQAILAGGPPDTQYF	TGTGCCAGCAGCCAAGCTATACTAGCGGGAGGGCCCCCAGATACGCAGTATTTT
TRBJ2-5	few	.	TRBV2	CASSQGPGAETQYF	TGTGCCAGCAGTCAGGGACCGGGAGCGGAGACCCAGTACTTC
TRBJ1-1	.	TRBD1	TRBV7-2	CASSRDRGSANTEAFF	TGTGCCAGCAGCCGGGACAGGGGATCGGCGAACACTGAAGCTTTCTTT
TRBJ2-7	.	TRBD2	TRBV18	CASSPTSGSSYEQYF	TGTGCCAGCTCACCGACTAGCGGGAGTTCCTACGAGCAGTACTTC
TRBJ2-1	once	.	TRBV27	CASSPRRRDYEQFF	TGTGCCAGCAGTCCGAGAAGGAGGGACTATGAGCAGTTCTTC
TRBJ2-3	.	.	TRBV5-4	CASSLGPPDTQYF	TGTGCCAGCAGCTTGGGGCCCCCAGATACGCAGTATTTT
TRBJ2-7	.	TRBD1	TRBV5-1	CASSYGTGAPSEQYF	TGCGCCAGCAGCTACGGGACAGGGGCACCTAGCGAGCAGTACTTC
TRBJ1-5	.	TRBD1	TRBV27	CASSLKSGQGASHQPQHF	TGTGCCAGCAGTTTAAAGTCGGGACAGGGGGCTTCTCATCAGCCCCAGCATTTT
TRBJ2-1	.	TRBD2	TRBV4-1	CASSQEGRGAGDEQFF	TGCGCCAGCAGCCAAGAAGGGCGGGGGGCTGGGGATGAGCAGTTCTTC
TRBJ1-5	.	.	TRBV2	CASSGPDSAYQPQHF	TGTGCCAGCAGTGGACCGGACTCTGCCTATCAGCCCCAGCATTTT
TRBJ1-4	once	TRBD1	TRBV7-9	CASSSTGTNEKLFF	TGTGCCAGCAGCTCGACAGGGACTAATGAAAAACTGTTTTTT
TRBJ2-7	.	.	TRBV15	CATSRIGTYEQYF	TGTGCCACCAGCCGCATCGGTACCTACGAGCAGTACTTC
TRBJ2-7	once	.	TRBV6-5	CASSYSMAGAKYEQYF	TGTGCCAGCAGTTACTCGATGGCAGGGGCGAAGTACGAGCAGTACTTC
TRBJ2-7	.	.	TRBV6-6	CASSYAGMRYEQYF	TGTGCCAGCAGTTACGCAGGGATGCGCTACGAGCAGTACTTC
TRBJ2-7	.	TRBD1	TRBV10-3	CAISRQGPQGYEQYF	TGTGCCATCAGTCGACAGGGACCCCAAGGATACGAGCAGTACTTC
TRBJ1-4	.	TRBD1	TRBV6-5	CASRVTGGPNEKLFF	TGTGCCAGCAGAGTGACAGGGGGCCCTAATGAAAAACTGTTTTTT
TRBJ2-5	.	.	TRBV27	CASSLYGGASQETQYF	TGTGCCAGCAGTTTATACGGCGGGGCCAGTCAAGAGACCCAGTACTTC
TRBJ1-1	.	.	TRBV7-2	CASSSAEGKGNTEAFF	TGTGCCAGCAGCTCCGCGGAGGGAAAAGGGAACACTGAAGCTTTCTTT
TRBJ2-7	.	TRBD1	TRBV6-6	CASSRTGVEGEQYF	TGTGCCAGCAGCCGGACAGGGGTTGAAGGCGAGCAGTACTTC
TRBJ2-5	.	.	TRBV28	CASSLPQDREETQYF	TGTGCCAGCAGTTTACCCCAGGACAGAGAAGAGACCCAGTACTTC
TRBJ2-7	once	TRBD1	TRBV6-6	CASTGQGATYEQYF	TGTGCCAGCACCGGACAGGGGGCCACCTACGAGCAGTACTTC
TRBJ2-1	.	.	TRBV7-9	CASSLAQTGMVF	TGTGCCAGCAGCTTAGCTCAGACGGGTATGGTCTTC
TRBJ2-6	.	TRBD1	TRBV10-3	CAISTTGGSGGANVLTF	TGTGCCATCAGTACAACAGGGGGCAGTGGTGGGGCCAACGTCCTGACTTTC
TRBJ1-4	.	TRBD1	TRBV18	CASSGQGDTFGEKLFF	TGTGCCAGCTCTGGACAGGGCGATACTTTCGGTGAAAAACTGTTTTTT
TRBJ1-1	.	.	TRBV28	CASSPRGSRAFF	TGTGCCAGCAGTCCCCGCGGCAGTCGGGCTTTCTTT
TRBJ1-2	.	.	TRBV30	CAWSVRGREYYGYTF	TGTGCCTGGAGTGTACGTGGACGGGAATACTATGGCTACACCTTC
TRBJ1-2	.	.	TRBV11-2	CASSLGGGYTF	TGTGCCAGCAGCTTAGGCGGTGGCTACACCTTC
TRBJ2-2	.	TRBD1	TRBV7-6	CASSFTGGGELFF	TGTGCCAGCAGCTTCACAGGGGGCGGGGAGCTGTTTTTT
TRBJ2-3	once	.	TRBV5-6	CASSLTGFSLTDTQYF	TGTGCCAGCAGCTTGACAGGTTTCTCTCTCACAGATACGCAGTATTTT
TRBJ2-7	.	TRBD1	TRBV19	CASSMTGASDEQYF	TGTGCCAGTAGTATGACAGGGGCCAGCGACGAGCAGTACTTC
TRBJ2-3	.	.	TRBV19	CASSIGQTSTDTQYF	TGTGCCAGTAGTATTGGACAGACTAGCACAGATACGCAGTATTTT
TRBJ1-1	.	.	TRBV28	CASSPRRNTEAFF	TGTGCCAGCAGTCCTCGGAGGAACACTGAAGCTTTCTTT
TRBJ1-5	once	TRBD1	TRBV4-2	CASSTLQGAPYSNQPQHF	TGTGCCAGCAGCACTTTACAGGGGGCCCCCTATAGCAATCAGCCCCAGCATTTT
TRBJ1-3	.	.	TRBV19	CASKRSDSGNTIYF	TGTGCCAGTAAAAGGAGCGACTCTGGAAACACCATATATTTT
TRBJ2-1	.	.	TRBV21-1	CASAGEDNEQFF	TGTGCCAGCGCCGGGGAGGACAATGAGCAGTTCTTC
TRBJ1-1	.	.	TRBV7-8	CASSSRQENTEAFF	TGTGCCAGCAGCTCCCGACAGGAGAACACTGAAGCTTTCTTT
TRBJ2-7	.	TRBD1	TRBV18	CASSPRDRGPTYEQYF	TGTGCCAGCTCACCCCGGGACAGGGGGCCCACCTACGAGCAGTACTTC
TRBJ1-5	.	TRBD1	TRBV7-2	CASSTGQGSNQPQHF	TGTGCCAGCAGCACCGGACAGGGAAGCAATCAGCCCCAGCATTTT
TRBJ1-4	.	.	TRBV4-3	CASSRRRSGATNEKLFF	TGCGCCAGCAGCCGGCGGAGGTCGGGGGCAACTAATGAAAAACTGTTTTTT
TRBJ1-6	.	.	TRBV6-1	CASSERGSPLHF	TGTGCCAGCAGTGAAAGGGGTTCACCCCTCCACTTT
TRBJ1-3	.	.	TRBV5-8	CASSLTIRASGNTIYF	TGTGCCAGCAGCTTAACTATCCGTGCTTCTGGAAACACCATATATTTT
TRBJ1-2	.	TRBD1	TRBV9	CARKPTGFHTF	TGTGCCAGAAAACCGACAGGGTTCCACACCTTC
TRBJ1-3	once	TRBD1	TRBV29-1	CSVATGGAAIYF	TGCAGCGTTGCTACAGGGGGCGCGGCCATATATTTT
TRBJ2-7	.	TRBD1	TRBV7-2	CASSRGTGRIEQYF	TGTGCCAGCAGCCGAGGGACAGGGAGAATCGAGCAGTACTTC
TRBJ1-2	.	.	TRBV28	CASSLSPGQVYGYTF	TGTGCCAGCAGTTTAAGTCCGGGACAAGTATATGGCTACACCTTC
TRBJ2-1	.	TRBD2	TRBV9	CASSAVGTSGSEQFF	TGTGCCAGCAGCGCCGTTGGGACTAGCGGGAGTGAGCAGTTCTTC
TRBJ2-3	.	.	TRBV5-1	CASGTGPPTDTQYF	TGCGCCAGCGGAACAGGCCCTCCCACAGATACGCAGTATTTT